Here is one T cell receptor (beta chain) with its context. The CDR3 has 12 amino acids. CDR1 is SNHLY and CDR2 is FYNNEI in the germline V gene. V lost 6 bases and J lost 14; bases outside the gene matches: 10. Allocation to cohorts depended on clinical history reported by the participants. Each exposed participant met a COVID-19 case in the 2 weeks preceding study entry. Per the original methods: Estimated nucleated cell counts came from reference gene primer amplification. Method: immunoSEQ multiplex PCR; TCRdb's copy keeps in-frame clones and lacks some. V and J calls and clone size are given by that table; D and trimming were obtained from the DNA. This table holds 290,000 or so clones, 82% found once. The data are from a study of blood T cell repertoires in COVID-19.

This sequence joins TRBV2 and TRBJ2-1; 7 positions match TRBD2. This TCR came from a man between 35 and 55 years old who had been exposed to COVID-19. Sequencing input: PBMCs or T cells enriched from blood (not recorded which). The CDR3 DNA sequence: TGTGCCAGCAGATTGATGGCGGGAGAGGAGTTCTTC. Its protein product is CASRLMAGEEFF.